This TCR beta chain was observed in a study of T cell repertoires in cytomegalovirus infection. Overall study context: Well-studied HLA-B-restricted CMV epitopes were used in the study alongside recently identified HLA-C-restricted ones. Public TCR beta signatures indicated both CMV infection and matching HLA type. Study-wide points: In two of eight donors, the top clonotype was HLA-C-restricted CMV-specific. Of the TCR beta families, the public ones yielded a cumulative frequency that identified carriers of CMV plus the relevant HLA.

On this clonotype: Its antigen is currently unknown.

CDR1 LNHDA and CDR2 SQIVND come from the germline V gene (reference sequence). This CDR3 spans 14 amino acids. V lost 1 base, J lost 0 bases, and 6 bases lay in between. TCRdb itself ran the reads through MiXCR, one entry per CDR3 protein. The sample has fewer than 850,000 distinct CDR3 sequences, roughly 29% seen once; the top ten hold about 12%. The V call is TRBV19, the J call TRBJ1-2; D gene uncertain. This receptor was taken from a human donor in good health (CMV status not recorded). Some clones in this sample may be carry-over from other donors' samples. The sequencing here drew on cultured CD8+ T cells from PBMCs, taken from culture after CMV antigen stimulation. DNA of the CDR3: TGTGCCAGTAGTATAGCGCAGGCTAACTATGGCTACACCTTC. Translation gives CASSIAQANYGYTF.